This T cell receptor beta chain was sequenced for a study of breast tumors, draining lymph nodes, adjacent tissues. Germline V gene lookup returns CDR1 SGHTA and CDR2 FQGNSA. The CDR3 loop spans 14 amino acids. V gave up 5 bases and J gave up 1 base, with 11 bases separating them. With respect to this clonotype: Its antigen is not known. A much larger clone is a single base away; this may be a read error. The conserved phenylalanine or tryptophan is not found at the CDR3 terminus, so this likely reflects a read error.

Axillary draining lymph nodes of breast cancer patients supplied the node samples. Study results and caveats: Data fit most tumor T cells coming from lymph node, expanding in tumor. Tumor repertoires ranked between lymph nodes and nontumor tissue in diversity, with V and J gene preferences.

TCRdb redid the calling of the multiplex PCR reads with MiXCR, one entry per CDR3 protein. The top ten hold 4% to 4.5% of the sample, which has over 150,000 distinct CDR3 sequences, approximately 33% seen once. The chain couples TRBV7-2 to TRBJ1-1; D might be TRBD1 (5 bases). This clonotype was obtained from a female donor with breast cancer. Some clones in this sample may be carry-over from other donors' samples. Sequencing was performed on axillary lymph node tissue. In DNA form, the CDR3 reads TGTGCCAGCAGCCATATGGGGCAGAACACTGAAGCTTTCTGT. As protein: CASSHMGQNTEAFC.